The 9 T cell receptor beta chains given below trace back to one sample, sequenced in a study of cytomegalovirus exposure and HLA in healthy donors (TCRdb year 2017). The library came from the immunoSEQ multiplex PCR assay. A mixture of 60 forward primers for TCR Vbeta segments and 13 reverse primers for TCR Jbeta segments was used in the multiplex PCR. Here the immuneACCESS table is served through TCRdb, limited to in-frame sequences with V and J called. Missing clones are a known gap in these copies; in checked studies unresolved V genes cover under half, and the rest lacks a known reason. The sample's own table lists about 140,000 clones. Approximately 2% of the sample is in the top ten clones. Material for sequencing was PBMCs. The receptors come from a woman aged 18-29 years in good health and CMV-seronegative.

V usage is TRBV19 and J usage is TRBJ2-5; the match to TRBD1 covers 8 bases. This CDR3 has 16 amino acids. V dropped 1 base and J dropped 2; count of bases not matched to a gene: 6. CDR1 and CDR2 from the germline V gene are LNHDA and SQIVND (reference sequence). CDR3 sequence reads: CASSIGRGRLQETQYF. The DNA for the CDR3 is TGTGCCAGTAGTATAGGCAGGGGGCGATTACAAGAGACCCAGTACTTC.

This rearrangement joins TRBV7-3 to TRBJ2-3; TRBD2 aligns across 9 bases. V lost 3 bases to trimming and J lost 1 base; unmatched junction nucleotides: 5. CDR1 SGHTA and CDR2 FQGTGA come from the germline V gene. There are 16 residues in the CDR3. CDR3: CASSFSGRIGTDTQYF. The CDR3 DNA sequence: TGTGCCAGCAGCTTTAGCGGGAGAATCGGCACAGATACGCAGTATTTT.

The rearrangement uses TRBV19 and TRBJ1-5; perhaps TRBD1 as D (5 bases). The CDR3 loop spans 14 amino acids. Per germline, CDR1 LNHDA and CDR2 SQIVND (reference sequence). V dropped 6 bases and J dropped 6 bases, with 15 bases sitting between them. The CDR3 is CASSPLGQGQPQHF. Written as DNA, the CDR3 is TGTGCCAGTAGCCCCCTCGGTCAGGGTCAGCCCCAGCATTTT.

This chain joins TRBV19 and TRBJ1-3; D unresolved. The V end lost 7 bases, the J end lost 2 bases, and 15 bases lay between the germline ends. The CDR3 runs to 15 residues. CDR1 and CDR2 from the germline V gene are LNHDA and SQIVND (reference sequence). The CDR3 reads CASIVMAGTGNTIYF. The DNA for the CDR3 is TGTGCCAGTATTGTGATGGCCGGGACTGGAAACACCATATATTTT.

Worth noting for this clone: Different DNA sequences within this sample yield the same CDR3. The J gene is TRBJ2-1, the V gene TRBV7-3, with 10 bases matching TRBD2. The V gene end was trimmed by 5 bases and the J gene end by 6 bases; junction bases not matched to a gene: 4. Germline V gives CDR1 SGHTA, CDR2 FQGTGA. The CDR3 covers 14 residues. The CDR3 bases are TGTGCCAGCAGCCTAGCGGGAGTTGGCAATGAGCAGTTCTTC. Amino acid sequence: CASSLAGVGNEQFF. Using reference TRBV7-3 and TRBJ2-1 for the parts outside the CDR3, the full variable domain is GAGVSQTPSNKVTEKGKYVELRCDPISGHTALYWYRQSLGQGPEFLIYFQGTGAADDSGLPNDRFFAVRPEGSVSTLKIQRTERGDSAVYLCASSLAGVGNEQFFGPGTRLTVL.

The chain combines TRBV7-9 with TRBJ2-3; 9 bases align to TRBD2. V was clipped by 8 bases and J by 2 bases; unmatched bases: 2. The CDR3 loop spans 13 amino acids. Germline V gives CDR1 SEHNR, CDR2 FQNEAQ (reference sequence). This CDR3 is CASGTSITDTQYF. CDR3 in DNA: TGTGCCAGCGGGACTAGCATCACAGATACGCAGTATTTT.

The V and J genes are TRBV6-1 and TRBJ1-2; 8 bases are a match to TRBD1. From germline, CDR1 is MNHNS and CDR2 SASEGT. V dropped 4 bases and J dropped 6; count of bases not matched to a gene: 7. The CDR3 is 14 residues long. The CDR3 DNA is TGTGCCAGCAGTGTAAGACAGGGGAGGGATGGCTACACCTTC. This encodes CASSVRQGRDGYTF.

The DNA of the CDR3 is TGTGCCAGCACCCAAAGCACAGATACGCAGTATTTT. This translates into CASTQSTDTQYF. The chain carries TRBV11-3 and TRBJ2-3, with D uncertain. The length of the CDR3 is 12 residues. Germline V gives CDR1 SGHNT, CDR2 YENEEA. V was trimmed by 7 bases and J by 0 bases, leaving 5 bases between them.

The genes are TRBV29-1 and TRBJ2-5, with D tentatively TRBD2 (6 bases). The CDR3 contains 10 residues. The germline V and J ends were trimmed by 6 bases and 7 bases, with 9 bases remaining between them. CDR1 and CDR2 (germline): SQVTM, ANQGSEA. The CDR3 region has the DNA TGCAGCGTCCGTAGCGGGACCCAGTACTTC. Translation: CSVRSGTQYF.